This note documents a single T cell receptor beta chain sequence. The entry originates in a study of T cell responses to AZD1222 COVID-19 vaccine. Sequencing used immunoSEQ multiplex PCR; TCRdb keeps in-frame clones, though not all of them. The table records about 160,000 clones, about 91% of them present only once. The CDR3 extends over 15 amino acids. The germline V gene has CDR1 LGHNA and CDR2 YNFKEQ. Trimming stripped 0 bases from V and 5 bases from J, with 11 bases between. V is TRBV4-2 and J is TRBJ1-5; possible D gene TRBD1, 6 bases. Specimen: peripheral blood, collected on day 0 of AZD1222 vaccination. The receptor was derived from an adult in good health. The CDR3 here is CASSQDGTRDQPQHF. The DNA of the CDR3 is TGTGCCAGCAGCCAAGATGGGACACGGGATCAGCCCCAGCATTTT.